Listed here are 27 T cell receptor beta chains from one sample, sequenced in a study of CD8 T cells in ankylosing spondylitis. TCRdb passed the 5' RACE reads through MiXCR, listing each CDR3 protein once. The sample lists approximately 100,000 distinct CDR3 sequences; less than 25% were seen once. Sequenced sample: synovial fluid, either unsorted or a sorted T cell fraction (not recorded which). The receptors here all came from a male donor with ankylosing spondylitis.

At least ten counts were recorded for this clonotype. The gene calls are TRBV20-1 and TRBJ1-1, with TRBD1 matching over 7 bases. The CDR3 is made up of 15 amino acids. Germline lookup yields CDR1 DFQATT and CDR2 SNEGSKA (reference sequence). With 2 bases clipped from V and 0 bases from J, the junction kept 6 bases outside the gene matches. Here the CDR3 DNA reads TGCAGTGCTAGAAACCAACAGGGGCTGAACACTGAAGCTTTCTTT. This encodes CSARNQQGLNTEAFF.

The CDR3: CASSYGGQSGSTDTQYF. The CDR3 DNA reads as TGTGCCAGCAGTTACGGGGGACAGTCCGGAAGCACAGATACGCAGTATTTT. V is TRBV6-5 and J is TRBJ2-3; 7 bases fit TRBD1. Per germline, CDR1 MNHEY and CDR2 SVGAGI. CDR3 length: 17 residues. V lost 2 bases to trimming and J lost 0 bases; unmatched junction nucleotides: 8.

The rearrangement links TRBV20-1 to TRBJ2-1; 11 nucleotides agree with TRBD2. CDR3 length: 14 amino acids. Germline V gene sequence: CDR1 DFQATT, CDR2 SNEGSKA (reference sequence). Trimming cost V 3 bases and J 6 bases; bases outside gene matches: 4. The CDR3 DNA sequence: TGCAGTGCTAGTACTAGCGGGGGAACCAATGAGCAGTTCTTC. Translation: CSASTSGGTNEQFF.

Written as DNA, the CDR3 is TGTGCCTGGGTTACTAGCGGTTGGGGGGAGCAGTTCTTC. It codes for CAWVTSGWGEQFF. The rearrangement uses TRBV30 and TRBJ2-1; TRBD2 matches 8 bases. Trimming cost V 5 bases and J 10 bases; bases outside gene matches: 10. The CDR3 contains 13 residues. Germline assignment: CDR1 GTSNPN and CDR2 SVGIG (reference sequence). The whole variable domain, remainder taken from reference TRBV30 and TRBJ2-1, is SQTIHQWPATLVQPVGSPLSLECTVEGTSNPNLYWYRQAAGRGLQLLFYSVGIGQISSEVPQNLSASRPQDRQFILSSKKLLLSDSGFYLCAWVTSGWGEQFFGPGTRLTVL.

This clonotype came up many times. The rearrangement links TRBV24-1 to TRBJ2-3; 8 bases are shared with TRBD2. The CDR3 consists of 16 residues. The V and J ends lost 2 bases and 0 bases, in that order; junction bases with no gene match: 3. Per the germline V gene, CDR1 is KGHDR and CDR2 is SFDVKD. The CDR3 spells CATSDYSGVSTDTQYF. CDR3 in DNA: TGTGCCACCAGTGATTATAGCGGGGTTAGCACAGATACGCAGTATTTT.

This clonotype occurred a few times. V gene TRBV20-1 combines with J gene TRBJ1-1; 7 bases are shared with TRBD1. Germline values: CDR1 DFQATT, CDR2 SNEGSKA (reference sequence). The junction had 6 bases not matched to a gene; V was cut back by 2 bases and J by 0 bases. The CDR3 runs to 15 residues. The CDR3 nucleotides are TGCAGTGCTAGATCCCTGGACAGGTTGAACACTGAAGCTTTCTTT. It is translated as CSARSLDRLNTEAFF.

This clonotype was picked up a small number of times. The V gene is TRBV29-1, the J gene TRBJ1-1; D might be TRBD1 (5 bases). The CDR3 contains 13 residues. The V and J ends lost 4 bases and 0 bases respectively, with 9 bases between them. Germline V gene sequence: CDR1 SQVTM, CDR2 ANQGSEA. The CDR3 DNA is TGCAGCGTTGGACAGAGCATGAACACTGAAGCTTTCTTT. This gives the protein CSVGQSMNTEAFF.

This clonotype was picked up many times. V gene TRBV6-2 or TRBV6-3 combines with J gene TRBJ2-7; a possible D gene is TRBD1 (5 bases). This CDR3 has 14 amino acids. The V gene lost 2 bases and the J gene lost 7 bases, with 15 bases spanning the gap. Germline V gene sequence: CDR1 MNHEY, CDR2 SVGEGT. CDR3 nucleotides: TGTGCCAGCAGTTACGAAACAGGCGTGAGGGAGCAGTACGTC. It specifies CASSYETGVREQYV.

This clonotype appeared many times. V is TRBV20-1 and J is TRBJ1-1; the match to TRBD1 covers 7 bases. Germline V gives CDR1 DFQATT, CDR2 SNEGSKA (reference sequence). V lost 6 bases to trimming and J lost 5 bases; unmatched junction nucleotides: 6. The CDR3 consists of 12 residues. The CDR3 sequence: CSARQGGTEAFF. Here the CDR3 DNA reads TGCAGTGCGCGACAGGGAGGGACTGAAGCTTTCTTT.

The rearrangement joins TRBV9 to TRBJ2-3, with TRBD2 matching over 12 bases. CDR3 size: 16 residues. With V trimmed by 5 bases and J by 2 bases, 6 bases remained unmatched. Germline CDR1 and CDR2: SGDLS and YYNGEE. Written as DNA, the CDR3 is TGTGCCAGCAGTCCCGGACTAGCGGGATCCACAGATACGCAGTATTTT. Its translation: CASSPGLAGSTDTQYF.

The DNA for the CDR3 is TGCGCCAGCAGCGTGGGACTAGCGGGAGGGCCGGAGACCCAGTACTTC. Its protein product is CASSVGLAGGPETQYF. V usage is TRBV5-1 and J usage is TRBJ2-5, with 16 bases fitting TRBD2. Trimming took 4 bases from V and 5 from J; bases not matched to a gene: 5. This CDR3 comprises 16 residues. Germline CDR1 SGHRS, CDR2 YFSETQ.

The chain recombines TRBV20-1 with TRBJ2-1, with TRBD2 matching 14 bases. The CDR3 runs 17 residues. V dropped 6 bases and J dropped 9; count of bases not matched to a gene: 16. The germline V gene has CDR1 DFQATT and CDR2 SNEGSKA (reference sequence). Here the CDR3 DNA reads TGCAGTGCAACCGGGACTAGCGGGAGCAGGCGGTTTAGTGAGCAGTTCTTC. Protein product: CSATGTSGSRRFSEQFF.

This clonotype was picked up a small number of times. This chain links TRBV2 with TRBJ1-6; 8 bases fit TRBD1. The J segment lost 10 bases and the V segment lost 7 bases, leaving 6 bases of the junction unmatched. This CDR3 has 13 amino acids. Germline V CDR1 and CDR2: SNHLY, FYNNEI. DNA of the CDR3: TGTGCCAGCATCGGACAGGGTGGATCACCCCTCCACTTT. Translated: CASIGQGGSPLHF.

At least ten counts were recorded for this clonotype. V gene TRBV12-3 or TRBV12-4 combines with J gene TRBJ2-1, with D uncertain. The CDR3 is 12 amino acids. Trimming cost V 2 bases and J 6 bases, with 5 bases left between them. In DNA form, the CDR3 reads TGTGCCAGCAGTTTATTAGGCAATGAGCAGTTCTTC. Residues: CASSLLGNEQFF.

The chain links TRBV4-1 to TRBJ2-1, with D maybe TRBD2 (5 bases). CDR1 and CDR2 (germline): MGHRA, YSYEKL. This CDR3 has 15 residues. The ends were cut back, 8 bases at V and 5 bases at J, with 19 bases in the middle. CDR3 DNA: TGCGCCAGCGGGGAGTTCAGGACGAATAACAATGAGCAGTTCTTC. It translates to CASGEFRTNNNEQFF.

The J gene is TRBJ2-1, the V gene TRBV3-1, with D unresolved. The CDR3 is 15 amino acids. Trimming shortened V by 8 bases and J by 0 bases, and 14 bases separated the two germline ends. Germline values: CDR1 LGHDT, CDR2 YNNKEL (reference sequence). In DNA, the CDR3 is TGTGCCAGCTGCCGTGCGACCAGCTCCTACAATGAGCAGTTCTTC. Encoded protein: CASCRATSSYNEQFF.

This clonotype has only a few counts. The rearrangement uses TRBV7-8 and TRBJ2-3; 7 positions match TRBD2. J gave up 2 bases and V 8 bases, and 13 bases lay outside the gene matches. The germline CDR1 and CDR2 sequences are SGHVS and FQNEAQ. The CDR3 spans 16 residues. CDR3 in amino acids: CASEAPPSGITDTQYF. Here the CDR3 DNA reads TGTGCCAGCGAGGCCCCCCCTAGCGGAATCACAGATACGCAGTATTTT.

The V gene is TRBV3-1, the J gene TRBJ1-2; no clear D. The CDR3 is 12 residues long. The germline gives CDR1 LGHDT, CDR2 YNNKEL (reference sequence). Trimming took off 0 bases at V and 4 bases at J, with 3 bases between the two ends. CDR3 residues: CASSQDSYGYTF. Here the CDR3 DNA reads TGTGCCAGCAGCCAAGACAGCTATGGCTACACCTTC.

The chain couples TRBV20-1 to TRBJ2-1; TRBD1 matches 8 bases. The CDR3 sequence is 12 residues long. Trimming removed 6 bases from V and 7 bases from J; junction bases left unmatched: 5. Germline V gene sequence: CDR1 DFQATT, CDR2 SNEGSKA (reference sequence). The CDR3 DNA is TGCAGTGCGAATCGACAGGGGAATGAGCAGTTCTTC. Amino acid sequence: CSANRQGNEQFF.

V gene TRBV7-9 combines with J gene TRBJ1-2; no reliable D call. CDR1 SEHNR and CDR2 FQNEAQ come from the germline V gene (reference sequence). Trimming pared 1 base from V and 6 bases from J, leaving 9 bases between. The CDR3 covers 13 residues. The CDR3 loop reads CASSLGGGNGYTF. The CDR3 nucleotides read TGTGCCAGCAGCTTAGGTGGAGGGAATGGCTACACCTTC.

This clonotype was counted only a few times. V gene TRBV12-3 or TRBV12-4 combines with J gene TRBJ1-5, with D hard to call. The ends were cut back, 3 bases at V and 7 bases at J, with 10 bases in the middle. This CDR3 has 13 residues. The CDR3 spells CASSLGNHQPQHF. The CDR3 DNA is TGTGCCAGCAGTTTGGGAAATCACCAGCCCCAGCATTTT.

The table lists this clonotype with many counts. The rearrangement uses TRBV12-3 or TRBV12-4 and TRBJ2-3; 12 bases fit TRBD2. The CDR3 runs 15 residues. The junction had 5 bases not matched to a gene; V was cut back by 1 base and J by 9 bases. DNA for the CDR3: TGTGCCAGCAGTTTAGTTATCGGGACTAGCGGGACGCAGTATTTT. Its translation is CASSLVIGTSGTQYF.

This clonotype showed up just a few times. The V call is TRBV5-1, the J call TRBJ2-6; D perhaps matches TRBD1 (5 bases). V gave up 5 bases and J gave up 1 base, with 7 bases separating them. Per the germline V gene, CDR1 is SGHRS and CDR2 is YFSETQ. The CDR3 totals 14 residues. The CDR3 bases are TGCGCCAGCAGACCAGGGTCTGGGGCCAACGTCCTGACTTTC. As protein: CASRPGSGANVLTF.

This chain uses TRBV5-4 with TRBJ2-5; the D gene is possibly TRBD2 (5 bases). V lost 4 bases to trimming and J lost 1 base, with 14 bases between them. CDR3 size: 15 residues. The V gene's germline CDR1 is SGHNT and CDR2 YYREEE (reference sequence). The CDR3 bases are TGTGCCAGCAGCCCGGTGAGCGGAGGCCAAGAGACCCAGTACTTC. It is translated as CASSPVSGGQETQYF.

The chain employs TRBV7-2 and TRBJ2-1, with TRBD2 matching 7 bases. The trim removed 0 bases at V and 5 bases at J, leaving 4 bases unmatched. CDR1 and CDR2 (germline): SGHTA, FQGNSA. CDR3 size: 15 residues. The CDR3 DNA follows: TGTGCCAGCAGCTTAGCCAGCGGGATCCACAATGAGCAGTTCTTC. Its translation: CASSLASGIHNEQFF.

The chain uses TRBV5-1 and TRBJ1-5, with no clear D. CDR1 SGHRS and CDR2 YFSETQ come from the germline V gene. The CDR3 consists of 14 residues. Trimming took off 1 base at V and 5 bases at J, with 10 bases between the two ends. The CDR3 protein is CASSLYGSDQPQHF. CDR3 in DNA: TGCGCCAGCAGCTTGTACGGCTCCGATCAGCCCCAGCATTTT.

Ten or more counts support this clonotype. The V gene is TRBV24-1, the J gene TRBJ2-1; D is perhaps TRBD1 or TRBD2 (6 bases each). CDR3 length: 15 residues. Deletions cut 9 bases from V and 4 bases from J, with 18 bases between. Germline loops: CDR1 KGHDR, CDR2 SFDVKD. In DNA, the CDR3 is TGTGCCACCGCCAGTACGGAGGGGGGTTACAATGAGCAGTTCTTC. Translating gives CATASTEGGYNEQFF.